This TCR beta chain derives from a study of cytomegalovirus exposure and HLA in healthy donors. The PCR used 60 Vbeta and 13 Jbeta primers. Generated by immunoSEQ multiplex PCR, the TCRdb table keeps only in-frame clones and is missing some. The table includes about 240,000 clones, roughly 87% detected once. The germline V and J ends were trimmed by 4 bases and 0 bases, with 16 bases remaining between them. The CDR3 has 18 amino acids. In germline, CDR1 is LNHDA, CDR2 SQIVND (reference sequence). Sequencing was performed on PBMCs. The TCR comes from a woman between 40 and 50 years old in good health and CMV-seropositive. J is TRBJ2-6 and V is TRBV19; D might be TRBD2 (5 bases). The CDR3 DNA reads as TGTGCCAGTAGTACGAGGGATGTCTTGTTCTCTGGGGCCAACGTCCTGACTTTC. Protein: CASSTRDVLFSGANVLTF.